This T cell receptor beta chain was documented in a study of blood T cell repertoires in COVID-19. Study in general: Donors in the United States, Italy and Spain gave samples during acute or convalescent COVID-19. In each case, the material was cDNA or gDNA derived from T cells, B-cell-depleted T cells, or PBMCs.

Germline values: CDR1 SGHRS, CDR2 YFSETQ. V lost 0 bases and J lost 0, with 7 bases in between. The CDR3 is 15 residues long. Per the study methods: Amplification with reference gene primers provided the estimates of nucleated cell counts. Using immunoSEQ multiplex PCR, the repertoire was profiled, and TCRdb retains in-frame clones only, with some absent. V and J calls plus clone size are reproduced from that table; the DNA served to infer D and trimming. The sample records over 50,000 clones, about 90% being singletons. This rearrangement joins TRBV5-1 to TRBJ2-1; unclear D gene. The sequencing input was peripheral blood. The TCR was taken from a man over 45 with active COVID-19. This chain's CDR3 is CASSLVSSSYNEQFF. The CDR3 DNA sequence: TGCGCCAGCAGCTTGGTGTCGAGCTCCTACAATGAGCAGTTCTTC.